This record concerns one T cell receptor (beta chain) sequence. Its matching antigen is unknown. This sample was included in a study of shared clonotypes between healthy human individuals. Regarding the study as a whole: Four donors showed sharing of approximately 5% of naive CD4 clonotypes.

Looked up from germline, CDR1 is ENHRY and CDR2 is SYGVKD. The CDR3 extends over 15 amino acids. Trimming removed 2 bases from V and 0 bases from J, with 8 bases in between. Generated by immunoSEQ multiplex PCR, the TCRdb table keeps only in-frame clones and is missing some. The sample includes millions of clones, 85% to 95% of them seen just once. Sequencing was done on a sample of naive CD4+ T cells from PBMCs. Subset: CD45RA+ positively selected. The genes are TRBV10-3 and TRBJ2-1; no clear D. The clonotype originates from a young man in good health. Some clones in this sample may be carry-over from other donors' samples. CDR3 DNA sequence: TGTGCCATCAGTGAGAGCGTATTCTCCTACAATGAGCAGTTCTTC. Its translation is CAISESVFSYNEQFF.